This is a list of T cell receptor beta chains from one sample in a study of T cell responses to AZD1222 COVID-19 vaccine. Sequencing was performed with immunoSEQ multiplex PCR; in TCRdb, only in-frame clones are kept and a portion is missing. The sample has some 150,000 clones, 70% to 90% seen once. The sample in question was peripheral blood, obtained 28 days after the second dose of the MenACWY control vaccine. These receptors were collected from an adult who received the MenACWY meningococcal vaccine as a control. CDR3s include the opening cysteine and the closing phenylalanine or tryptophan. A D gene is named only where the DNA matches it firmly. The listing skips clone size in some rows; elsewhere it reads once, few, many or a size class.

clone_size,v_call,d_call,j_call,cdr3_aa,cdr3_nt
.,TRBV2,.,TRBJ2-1,CATLMGGLGNEQFF,TGTGCCACCCTCATGGGGGGCCTCGGCAATGAGCAGTTCTTC
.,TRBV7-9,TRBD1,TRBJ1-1,CASSLGGGGNTGAFF,TGTGCCAGCAGCTTGGGCGGAGGGGGCAATACTGGAGCTTTCTTT
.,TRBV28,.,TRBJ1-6,CASSLTGTIGSPLHF,TGTGCCAGCAGTCTTACCGGGACAATTGGTTCACCCCTCCACTTT
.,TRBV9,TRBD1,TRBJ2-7,CASSVGTGPYEQYF,TGTGCCAGCAGCGTTGGGACAGGGCCTTACGAGCAGTACTTC
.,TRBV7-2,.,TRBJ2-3,CASSLDWSTDTQYF,TGTGCCAGCAGCTTAGACTGGAGCACAGATACGCAGTATTTT
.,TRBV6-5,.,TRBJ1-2,CASSSAPGDGYTF,TGTGCCAGCAGTTCCGCCCCGGGTGATGGCTACACCTTC
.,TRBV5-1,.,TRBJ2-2,CASSAGTANTGELFF,TGCGCCAGCAGCGCCGGGACGGCGAACACCGGGGAGCTGTTTTTT
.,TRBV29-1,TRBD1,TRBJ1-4,CSVPTGATNEKLFF,TGCAGCGTCCCCACAGGGGCAACTAATGAAAAACTGTTTTTT
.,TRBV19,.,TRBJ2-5,CASSIRQSQETQYF,TGTGCCAGTAGTATAAGACAGAGCCAAGAGACCCAGTACTTC
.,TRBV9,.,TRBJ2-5,CASSVMDGETQYF,TGTGCCAGCAGCGTGATGGACGGGGAGACCCAGTACTTC
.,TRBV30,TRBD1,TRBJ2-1,CAWSLQGNEQFF,TGTGCCTGGAGTTTACAGGGGAATGAGCAGTTCTTC
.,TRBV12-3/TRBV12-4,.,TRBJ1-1,CASGRGAFF,TGTGCCAGCGGGAGAGGAGCTTTCTTT
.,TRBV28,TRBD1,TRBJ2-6,CASSPGGSGANVLTF,TGTGCCAGCAGCCCAGGGGGTTCTGGGGCCAACGTCCTGACTTTC
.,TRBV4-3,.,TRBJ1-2,CASSQDIQYGYTF,TGCGCCAGCAGCCAAGATATTCAATATGGCTACACCTTC
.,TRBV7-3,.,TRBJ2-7,CASSPTGLEDEQYF,TGTGCCAGCAGCCCGACGGGCCTTGAAGACGAGCAGTACTTC
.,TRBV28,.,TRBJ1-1,CASTQLGIRNTEAFF,TGTGCCAGCACCCAACTAGGAATTAGGAACACTGAAGCTTTCTTT
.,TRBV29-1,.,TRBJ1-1,CSVEEYRKNTEAFF,TGCAGCGTTGAAGAGTACAGGAAGAACACTGAAGCTTTCTTT
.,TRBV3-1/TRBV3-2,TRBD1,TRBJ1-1,CASSHPDRGNTEAFF,TGTGCCAGCAGCCACCCAGACAGGGGGAACACTGAAGCTTTCTTT
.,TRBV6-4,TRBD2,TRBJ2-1,CASSVGLAGVPEQFF,TGTGCCAGCAGTGTAGGACTAGCGGGAGTCCCTGAGCAGTTCTTC
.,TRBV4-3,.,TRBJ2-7,CASSLGLPYEQYF,TGCGCCAGCAGCCTGGGTCTCCCCTACGAGCAGTACTTC
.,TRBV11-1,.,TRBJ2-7,CASSLALTELSYEQYF,TGTGCCAGCAGCTTAGCGTTGACAGAGCTCTCCTACGAGCAGTACTTC
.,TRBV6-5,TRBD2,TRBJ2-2,CASKRGDTGELFF,TGTGCCAGCAAACGGGGGGACACCGGGGAGCTGTTTTTT
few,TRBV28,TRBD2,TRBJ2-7,CASSPSLAGVYEQYF,TGTGCCAGCAGCCCCTCCCTAGCGGGAGTATACGAGCAGTACTTC
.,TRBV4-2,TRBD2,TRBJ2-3,CASSQGTSGGPRDTQYF,TGTGCCAGCAGCCAGGGGACTAGCGGGGGCCCTCGGGATACGCAGTATTTT
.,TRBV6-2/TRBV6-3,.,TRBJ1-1,CASSYNGARATEAFF,TGTGCCAGCAGTTACAACGGGGCACGGGCCACTGAAGCTTTCTTT
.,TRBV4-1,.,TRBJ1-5,CASSYRAIGNQPQHF,TGCGCCAGCAGCTACAGGGCTATAGGCAATCAGCCCCAGCATTTT
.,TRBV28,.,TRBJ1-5,CASRTAGRVEQPQHF,TGTGCCAGCAGGACCGCGGGCAGGGTGGAACAGCCCCAGCATTTT
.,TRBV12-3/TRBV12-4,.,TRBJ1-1,CASSPKDTEAFF,TGTGCCAGCAGTCCGAAGGACACTGAAGCTTTCTTT
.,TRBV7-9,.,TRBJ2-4,CASSSQGTKNIQYF,TGTGCCAGCAGCTCACAGGGTACCAAAAACATTCAGTACTTC
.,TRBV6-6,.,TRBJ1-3,CASSLPETGNTIYF,TGTGCCAGCAGCCTGCCAGAGACTGGAAACACCATATATTTT
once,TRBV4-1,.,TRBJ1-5,CASSRRTGNQPQHF,TGCGCCAGCAGCCGGAGGACGGGGAATCAGCCCCAGCATTTT
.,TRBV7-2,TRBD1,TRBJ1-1,CASSLVGTGGFSTEAFF,TGTGCCAGCAGCTTAGTAGGGACAGGGGGATTTTCCACTGAAGCTTTCTTT
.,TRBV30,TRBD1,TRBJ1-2,CARDRGYGYTF,TGTGCTCGGGACAGGGGCTATGGCTACACCTTC